Below are 2 T cell receptor beta chains sequenced from a single sample in a study of T cells in Graves' hyperthyroidism and ophthalmopathy. Authors of the study amplified TCR beta CDR3 regions from RNA transcripts. The HTBI primer set drove a first-round RT-PCR of the TCR CDR3. Each CDR3 protein gets one entry after TCRdb re-called the multiplex PCR reads with MiXCR. This sample has about 680,000 distinct CDR3 sequences, with just over 35% found just once. The sample consisted of blood. The receptor source for this set is a woman in her thirties or forties with Graves' hyperthyroidism.

The rearrangement joins TRBV25-1 to TRBJ2-7; TRBD2 matches 13 bases. From germline, CDR1 is MGHDK and CDR2 SYGVNS. V lost 6 bases to trimming and J lost 0 bases; unmatched junction nucleotides: 8. The CDR3 runs to 17 residues. CDR3 sequence: CASSPTSGGAGSYEQYF. CDR3 sequence (DNA): TGTGCCAGCAGCCCCACTAGCGGGGGGGCTGGCTCCTACGAGCAGTACTTC.

At least ten counts were recorded for this clonotype. The chain is built from TRBV7-2 and TRBJ1-6, with a possible D match to TRBD1 (5 bases). Per the germline V gene, CDR1 is SGHTA and CDR2 is FQGNSA. The CDR3 totals 14 residues. The V end was cut by 4 bases, the J end by 7 bases, with 11 bases between. The CDR3 region has the DNA TGTGCCAGCAGCTACCGGGACCGCAATTCACCCCTCCACTTT. This encodes CASSYRDRNSPLHF.